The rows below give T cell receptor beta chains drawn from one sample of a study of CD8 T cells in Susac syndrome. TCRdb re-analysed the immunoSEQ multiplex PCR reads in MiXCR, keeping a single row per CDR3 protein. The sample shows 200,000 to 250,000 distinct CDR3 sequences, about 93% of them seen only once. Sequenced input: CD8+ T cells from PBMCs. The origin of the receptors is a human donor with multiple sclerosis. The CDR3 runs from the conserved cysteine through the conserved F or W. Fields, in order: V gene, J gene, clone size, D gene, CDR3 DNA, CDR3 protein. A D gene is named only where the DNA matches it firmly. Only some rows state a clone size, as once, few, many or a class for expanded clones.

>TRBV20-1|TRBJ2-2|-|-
TGCAGTGCTAGTCTGGCAACCGGGGAGCTGTTTTTT
CSASLATGELFF
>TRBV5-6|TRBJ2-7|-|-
TGTGCCAGCAGCGTCGCCTCCTACGAGCAGTACTTC
CASSVASYEQYF
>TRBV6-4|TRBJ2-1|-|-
TGTGCCAGCAGTGAGCCGACTAGTAGCTCCTACAATGAGCAGTTCTTC
CASSEPTSSSYNEQFF
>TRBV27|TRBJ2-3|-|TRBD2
TGTGCCAGCAGTCCACTAGCGGGGGTCACAGATACGCAGTATTTT
CASSPLAGVTDTQYF
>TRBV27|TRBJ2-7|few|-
TGTGCCAAGTGGGGAGCGTACGAGCAGTACTTC
CAKWGAYEQYF
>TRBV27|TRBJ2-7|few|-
TGTGCCAGCAGTTTGATGTCACGCGGGAATCTCCCCTACGAGCAGTACTTC
CASSLMSRGNLPYEQYF
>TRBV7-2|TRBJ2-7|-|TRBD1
TGTGCCAGCAGCTTAGGAGGGACAGGGTGGTCCGAGCAGTACTTC
CASSLGGTGWSEQYF
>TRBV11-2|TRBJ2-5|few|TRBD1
TGTGCCAGCAGCTCGGGACAGATGGAGACCCAGTACTTC
CASSSGQMETQYF
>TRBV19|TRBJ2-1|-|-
TGTGCCAGTAGCGACAGGGGTGCCGGGGGGGATGAGCAGTTCTTC
CASSDRGAGGDEQFF
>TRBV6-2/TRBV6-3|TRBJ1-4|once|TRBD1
TGTGCCAGCAGCCCCGCGCAGGGGGCGAAGAAACTGTTTTTT
CASSPAQGAKKLFF
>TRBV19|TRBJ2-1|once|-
TGTGCCAGTAGTATAACACTAGCCGACAATGAGCAGTTCTTC
CASSITLADNEQFF
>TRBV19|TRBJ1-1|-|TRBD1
TGTGCCAGTAGTCCCACTCCCCGGGACAGGGGGAACACTGAAGCTTTCTTT
CASSPTPRDRGNTEAFF
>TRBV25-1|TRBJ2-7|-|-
TGTGCCAGCAGTGAAGGTAGCAGGGCGAGGGAGCAGTACTTC
CASSEGSRAREQYF
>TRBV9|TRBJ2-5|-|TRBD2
TGTGCCAGCAGCTTAGCGGGGGGGCTGGAGACCCAGTACTTC
CASSLAGGLETQYF
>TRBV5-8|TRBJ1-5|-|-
TGTGCCAGCAGCCTGCCACAGGAGCAGCCCCAGCATTTT
CASSLPQEQPQHF
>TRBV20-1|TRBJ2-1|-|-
TGCAGTGCTAGGGACTCAGCGGATGAGCAGTTCTTC
CSARDSADEQFF
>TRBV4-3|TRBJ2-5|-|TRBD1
TGCGCCAGCAGCCAAGATCGGACAGGGGGCGCGTCGGAGACCCAGTACTTC
CASSQDRTGGASETQYF
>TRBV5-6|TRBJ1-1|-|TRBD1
TGTGCCAGCAGCTTGTTGGGACAGGGGGCGCACACTGAAGCTTTCTTT
CASSLLGQGAHTEAFF
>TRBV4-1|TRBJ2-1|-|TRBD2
TGCGCCAGCAGCCGGAGGCGGGCTAGCGGGGGGGTAGACGAGCAGTTCTTC
CASSRRRASGGVDEQFF
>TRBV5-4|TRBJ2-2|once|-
TGTGCCAGCAGCTTGGTAGGACGGACCGGGGAGCTGTTTTTT
CASSLVGRTGELFF
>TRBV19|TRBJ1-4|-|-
TGTGCCAGTAGTATATCAGATGAAAAACTGTTTTTT
CASSISDEKLFF
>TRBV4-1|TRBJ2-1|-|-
TGTGCCAGTTCACAGGGCGGGGACAATGAGCAGTTCTTC
CASSQGGDNEQFF
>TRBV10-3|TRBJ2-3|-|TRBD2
TGTGCCATCAGTGAGTCGACTAGCGGGGGAGCCACAGATACGCAGTATTTT
CAISESTSGGATDTQYF
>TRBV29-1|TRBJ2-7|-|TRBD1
TGCAGCGTTGGACAGGGTGGAACCTACGAGCAGTACTTC
CSVGQGGTYEQYF
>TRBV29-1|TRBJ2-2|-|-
TGCAGCGTTGACACTACCGCCACCGGGGAGCTGTTTTTT
CSVDTTATGELFF
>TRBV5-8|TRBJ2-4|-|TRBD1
TGTGCCAGCAGCTTCCCGACAGGGGATAGTTATGGCATTCAGTACTTC
CASSFPTGDSYGIQYF
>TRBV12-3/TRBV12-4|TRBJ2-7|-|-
TGTGCCAGCAGTTTCCAGCCCCACGAGCAGTACTTC
CASSFQPHEQYF
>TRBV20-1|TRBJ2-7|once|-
TGCAGTGCTAGCTCTCGAAGCACCTCCTACGAGCAGTACTTC
CSASSRSTSYEQYF
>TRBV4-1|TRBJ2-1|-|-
TGCGCCAGCAGCCAAAACCCTTTAGGGCCTGGGTTCTTC
CASSQNPLGPGFF
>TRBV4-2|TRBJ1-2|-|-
TGTGCCAGCAGCCAAGGCCTTGGGGGGGGCCACACCTTC
CASSQGLGGGHTF
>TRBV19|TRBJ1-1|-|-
TGTGCCAGTAGTACCGAGGGGACAAACACTGAAGCTTTCTTT
CASSTEGTNTEAFF
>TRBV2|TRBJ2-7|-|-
TGTGCCAGCAGTGAAAACTCTCTAAATTACGAGCAGTACTTC
CASSENSLNYEQYF